This T cell receptor beta chain stems from a study of shared clonotypes between healthy human individuals. Trimming removed 6 bases from V and 1 base from J; junction bases left unmatched: 7. The CDR3 runs 15 residues. Germline loops: CDR1 SGHAT, CDR2 FQNNGV. Here immunoSEQ multiplex PCR was the method, and the copy in TCRdb shows in-frame clones only, minus some. The sample consists of roughly 170,000 clones, approximately 60% of them appearing once. This receptor was obtained from a man younger than 40 in good health. Sequenced sample: memory CD4+ T cells sorted from blood. Subset described: CD45RA-negative fraction. The chain joins TRBV11-2 to TRBJ2-5; 8 bases are shared with TRBD1. DNA for the CDR3: TGTGCCAGCAGACCGGGACAGGCTTTCCAAGAGACCCAGTACTTC. This translates into CASRPGQAFQETQYF.